This entry describes one T cell receptor beta chain. Antigen: not known. TCRdb keeps only in-frame clones here, not all; method: immunoSEQ multiplex PCR. This sample yields around 67,000 clones, of which 87% are seen a single time; about 1.3% belongs to the top ten. This specimen belongs to a study of OX40 agonist ivuxolimab in advanced cancers. Study details: At 0.01 to 10 mg/kg, ivuxolimab was administered intravenously to patients every 2 weeks. People in dose escalation had one of these cancers: hepatocellular carcinoma, melanoma, renal cell or head and neck cancer.

Findings and caveats of the study: More expanded clones were found, on average, in CD8+ than in CD4+ T cells.

The sample consisted of CD4+ or CD8+ T cells sorted from blood, taken in a trial of the OX40 agonist ivuxolimab. The sequence was collected from an adult with an advanced solid tumor such as melanoma, head and neck, liver or kidney cancer.

The CDR3 DNA is TGCGCCAGCAAGCCGGGACCTCTAGGCAACTCCTATAATTCACCCCTCCACTTT. Translated: CASKPGPLGNSYNSPLHF. The rearrangement links TRBV5-1 to TRBJ1-6, with a tentative D call TRBD1 (5 bases). Between the trimmed V and J ends, which lost 6 bases and 0 bases, there was a span of 19 bases. In germline, CDR1 is SGHRS, CDR2 YFSETQ. This CDR3 contains 18 residues. Combining the CDR3 with reference TRBV5-1 and TRBJ1-6 gives the whole variable domain KAGVTQTPRYLIKTRGQQVTLSCSPISGHRSVSWYQQTPGQGLQFLFEYFSETQRNKGNFPGRFSGRQFSNSRSEMNVSTLELGDSALYLCASKPGPLGNSYNSPLHFGNGTRLTVT.